This record looks at one T cell receptor beta chain sequence and its context. The sample originates from a study of blood T cell repertoires in COVID-19. Across the whole study: The United States, Italy and Spain provided the acute and convalescent COVID-19 samples. T cells, B-cell-depleted T cells, or PBMCs provided the cDNA or gDNA that served as material.

Original handling: The authors estimated nucleated cell counts from reference gene primer amplification. This table comes from immunoSEQ multiplex PCR, and its TCRdb copy is limited to in-frame clones, with some not included. V and J calls and clone size are as listed in that table; D and trimming were resolved from the DNA. This table holds 250,000 or so clones, 92% found once. Followed over time, Seattle patients had been enrolled while infection was active. The sequenced material came from peripheral blood. The source is a man aged 25 to 40 with COVID-19, enrolled during active disease.

The CDR3 coding sequence is TGCAGCGTTGAGCCTACCCGCCTCACCTATGGCTACACCTTC. Translated: CSVEPTRLTYGYTF. This chain uses TRBV29-1 with TRBJ1-2; D unresolved. The germline V and J ends were trimmed by 3 bases and 4 bases, with 15 bases remaining between them. The CDR3 totals 14 residues. CDR1 and CDR2 from the germline V gene are SQVTM and ANQGSEA.